Presented here are 8 T cell receptor beta chains from one specimen sequenced in a study of identical twins (dated by TCRdb to about 2016). Library creation used 5' RACE. Data came from an Illumina HiSeq 2000. TCRdb reprocessing: public reads trimmed at Q25 with fastp, clones called with MiXCR, in-frame beta chains kept. All rows with the same CDR3 protein become a single entry with the most common DNA and genes. The table for this sample lists 1.5 million to 2 million distinct CDR3 sequences; 32% of them were counted only once. The top ten hold about 0.3% of the sample. The sequenced material came from cord blood. Every receptor here comes from a newborn girl in good health.

This chain joins TRBV24-1 and TRBJ2-2; D gene uncertain. The V gene's germline CDR1 is KGHDR and CDR2 SFDVKD. The V and J ends lost 0 bases and 1 base respectively, with 11 bases between them. The CDR3 is 17 amino acids. Here the CDR3 reads CATSDLNGIGNTGELFF. DNA for the CDR3: TGTGCCACCAGTGATTTGAATGGGATAGGGAACACCGGGGAGCTGTTTTTT.

The gene calls are TRBV2 and TRBJ2-6; D possibly matches TRBD1 or TRBD2 (5 bases each). The CDR3 loop spans 13 amino acids. Trimming cost V 11 bases and J 4 bases, with 12 bases left between them. Per the germline V gene, CDR1 is SNHLY and CDR2 is FYNNEI. Here the CDR3 DNA reads TGTGCCGGGGGAGTAGCGGGGGCCAACGTCCTGACTTTC. Its translation: CAGGVAGANVLTF.

Turning to this clonotype: One end of the junction fails to match germline, which may point to a read error. This chain connects TRBV15 to TRBJ2-3; 9 bases agree with TRBD1. The CDR3 extends over 15 amino acids. The germline gives CDR1 LNHNV, CDR2 YYDKDF (reference sequence). The DNA of the CDR3 is TGTGCCACCCGCAGATTGGACAGGGGTACAGATACGCAGTATTTT. This translates into CATRRLDRGTDTQYF.

Many counts were recorded for this clonotype. The chain employs TRBV9 and TRBJ2-5; 8 positions match TRBD2. This CDR3 contains 15 residues. CDR1 and CDR2 from the germline V gene are SGDLS and YYNGEE. The V gene end was trimmed by 0 bases and the J gene end by 4 bases; junction bases not matched to a gene: 5. In DNA form, the CDR3 reads TGTGCCAGCAGCGTAGAGGGACTAGGCCTAGAGACCCAGTACTTC. Translation: CASSVEGLGLETQYF. The full variable domain, in which reference TRBV9 and TRBJ2-5 provide the parts outside the CDR3, is DSGVTQTPKHLITATGQRVTLRCSPRSGDLSVYWYQQSLDQGLQFLIQYYNGEERAKGNILERFSAQQFPDLHSELNLSSLELGDSALYFCASSVEGLGLETQYFGPGTRLLVL.

This rearrangement joins TRBV11-2 to TRBJ2-2; D is undetermined. The CDR3 has 15 amino acids. The V end was cut by 4 bases, the J end by 0 bases, with 9 bases between. Germline CDR1 SGHAT, CDR2 FQNNGV. CDR3 DNA sequence: TGTGCCAGCAGCTCTTTGACCACGAACACCGGGGAGCTGTTTTTT. The encoded protein is CASSSLTTNTGELFF. The full variable domain, in which reference TRBV11-2 and TRBJ2-2 provide the parts outside the CDR3, is EAGVAQSPRYKIIEKRQSVAFWCNPISGHATLYWYQQILGQGPKLLIQFQNNGVVDDSQLPKDRFSAERLKGVDSTLKIQPAKLEDSAVYLCASSSLTTNTGELFFGEGSRLTVL.

Turning to this clonotype: One end of the junction does not line up with germline, which may come from a read error. This chain uses TRBV4-2 with TRBJ1-2; unclear D gene. Germline lookup yields CDR1 LGHNA and CDR2 YNFKEQ. The CDR3 extends over 14 amino acids. The CDR3 protein is CASSQLGVAYGYIF. Written as DNA, the CDR3 is TGTGCCAGCAGCCAATTGGGAGTGGCGTATGGCTACATCTTC.

The gene calls are TRBV4-1 and TRBJ1-4, with D possibly TRBD1 on 6 matching bases. The CDR3 extends over 18 amino acids. V lost 0 bases to trimming and J lost 5 bases, with 19 bases between them. CDR1 is MGHRA and CDR2 is YSYEKL in the germline V gene. This CDR3 is CASSQEPTRQVRNEKLFF. CDR3 sequence (DNA): TGCGCCAGCAGCCAAGAGCCCACTCGACAGGTGCGGAATGAAAAACTGTTTTTT.

This clonotype was recorded once. The J gene is TRBJ1-6, the V gene TRBV19; D remains unclear. From germline, CDR1 is LNHDA and CDR2 SQIVND (reference sequence). Trimming took 7 bases from V and 5 from J, leaving 12 bases between them. The CDR3 totals 14 residues. CDR3 nucleotides: TGTGCCAGTAATGCGGCCGCCAATAATTCACCCCTCCACTTT. Amino acids: CASNAAANNSPLHF.